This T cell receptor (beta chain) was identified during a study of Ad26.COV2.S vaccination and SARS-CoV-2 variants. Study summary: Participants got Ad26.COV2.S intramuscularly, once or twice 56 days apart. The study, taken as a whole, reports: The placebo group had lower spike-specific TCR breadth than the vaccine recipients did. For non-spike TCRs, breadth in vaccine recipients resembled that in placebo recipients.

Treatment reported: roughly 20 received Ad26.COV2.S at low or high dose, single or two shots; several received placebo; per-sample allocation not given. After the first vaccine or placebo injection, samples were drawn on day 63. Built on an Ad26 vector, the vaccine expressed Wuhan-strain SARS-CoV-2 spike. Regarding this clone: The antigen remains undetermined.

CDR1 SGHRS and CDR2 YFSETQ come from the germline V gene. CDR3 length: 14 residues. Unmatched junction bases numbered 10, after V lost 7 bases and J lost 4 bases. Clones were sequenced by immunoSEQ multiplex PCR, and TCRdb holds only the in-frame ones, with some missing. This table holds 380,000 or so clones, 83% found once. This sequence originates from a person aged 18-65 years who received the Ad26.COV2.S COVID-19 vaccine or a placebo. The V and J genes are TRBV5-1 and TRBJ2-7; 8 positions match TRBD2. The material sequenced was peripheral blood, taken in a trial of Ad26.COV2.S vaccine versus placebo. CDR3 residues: CASGTTSGFYEQYF. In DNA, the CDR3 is TGCGCCAGCGGGACTACTAGCGGCTTTTACGAGCAGTACTTC.